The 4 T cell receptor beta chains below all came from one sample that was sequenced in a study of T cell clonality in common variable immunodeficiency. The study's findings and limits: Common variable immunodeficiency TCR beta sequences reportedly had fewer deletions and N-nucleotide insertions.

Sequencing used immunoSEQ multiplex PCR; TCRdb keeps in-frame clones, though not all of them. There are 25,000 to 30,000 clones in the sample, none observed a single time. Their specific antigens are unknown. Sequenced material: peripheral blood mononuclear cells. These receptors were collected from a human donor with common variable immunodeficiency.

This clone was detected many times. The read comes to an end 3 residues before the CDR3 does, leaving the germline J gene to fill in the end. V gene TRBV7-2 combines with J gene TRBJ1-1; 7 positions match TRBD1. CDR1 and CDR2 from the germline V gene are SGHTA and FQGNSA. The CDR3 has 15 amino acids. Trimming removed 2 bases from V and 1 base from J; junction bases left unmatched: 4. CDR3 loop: CASSLPRQGNTEAFF. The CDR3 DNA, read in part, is TGTGCCAGCAGCTTACCCCGACAGGGGAACACTGAA. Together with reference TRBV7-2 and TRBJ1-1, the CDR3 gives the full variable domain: GAGVSQSPSNKVTEKGKDVELRCDPISGHTALYWYRQSLGQGLEFLIYFQGNSAPDKSGLPSDRFSAERTGGSVSTLTIQRTQQEDSAVYLCASSLPRQGNTEAFFGQGTRLTVV.

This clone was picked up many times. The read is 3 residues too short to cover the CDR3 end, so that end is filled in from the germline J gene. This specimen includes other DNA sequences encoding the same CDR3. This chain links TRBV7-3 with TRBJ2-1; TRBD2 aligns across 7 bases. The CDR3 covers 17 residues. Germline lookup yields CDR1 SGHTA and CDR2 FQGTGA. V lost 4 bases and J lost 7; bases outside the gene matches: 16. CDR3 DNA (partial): TGTGCCAGCAGCTCGCAGACCTCTCGCGGGAGTGTTAATGAG. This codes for CASSSQTSRGSVNE. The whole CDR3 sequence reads CASSSQTSRGSVNEQFF.

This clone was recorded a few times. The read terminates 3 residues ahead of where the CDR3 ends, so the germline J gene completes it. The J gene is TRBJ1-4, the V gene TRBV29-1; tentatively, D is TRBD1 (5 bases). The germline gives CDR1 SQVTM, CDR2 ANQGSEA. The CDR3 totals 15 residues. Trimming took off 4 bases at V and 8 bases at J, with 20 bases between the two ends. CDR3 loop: CSVGEFDSPSEKLFF. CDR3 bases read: TGCAGCGTTGGTGAGTTTGACAGCCCTTCGGAAAAA.

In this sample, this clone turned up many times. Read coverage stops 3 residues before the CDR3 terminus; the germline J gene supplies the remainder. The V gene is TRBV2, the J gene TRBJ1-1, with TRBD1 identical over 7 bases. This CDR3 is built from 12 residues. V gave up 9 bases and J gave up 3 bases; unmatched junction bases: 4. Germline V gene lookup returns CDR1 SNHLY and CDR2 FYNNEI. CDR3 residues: CASNTGDTEAFF. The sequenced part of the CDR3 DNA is TGTGCCAGTAACACAGGGGACACTGAA.